This is a list of T cell receptor beta chains from one sample in a study of cytomegalovirus exposure and HLA in healthy donors. The table came from immunoSEQ multiplex PCR; TCRdb's copy has only in-frame clones and leaves some out. The repertoire holds some 120,000 clones, with around 84% as singletons. Sequencing used PBMCs. These receptors were collected from a man aged 18 to 29 in good health and CMV-seronegative. The CDR3 runs from the conserved cysteine through the conserved F or W. The D gene is left open where the match is weak. Where a row states a size, it is once, few, many or the class of an expanded clone; other rows omit it.

d_call: .; clone_size: .; v_call: TRBV19; j_call: TRBJ1-5; cdr3_aa: CASSILRSFGLNQPQHF; cdr3_nt: TGTGCCAGTAGTATTTTACGGTCTTTCGGACTCAATCAGCCCCAGCATTTT
d_call: .; clone_size: .; v_call: TRBV5-4; j_call: TRBJ2-5; cdr3_aa: CASSPVGRQETQYF; cdr3_nt: TGTGCCAGCAGCCCGGTGGGCCGACAAGAGACCCAGTACTTC
d_call: .; clone_size: .; v_call: TRBV6-5; j_call: TRBJ1-4; cdr3_aa: CASSYSGGEKLFF; cdr3_nt: TGTGCCAGCAGTTACTCCGGGGGTGAAAAACTGTTTTTT
d_call: TRBD2; clone_size: .; v_call: TRBV4-3; j_call: TRBJ2-5; cdr3_aa: CASSQALAGEGETQYF; cdr3_nt: TGCGCCAGCAGCCAAGCCCTAGCGGGGGAAGGAGAGACCCAGTACTTC
d_call: TRBD1; clone_size: .; v_call: TRBV2; j_call: TRBJ1-4; cdr3_aa: CASSAQGARYEKLFF; cdr3_nt: TGTGCCAGCAGTGCTCAGGGGGCGCGGTATGAAAAACTGTTTTTT
d_call: .; clone_size: .; v_call: TRBV2; j_call: TRBJ2-5; cdr3_aa: CASKVRQETQYF; cdr3_nt: TGTGCCAGCAAGGTCAGGCAAGAGACCCAGTACTTC
d_call: .; clone_size: .; v_call: TRBV19; j_call: TRBJ1-4; cdr3_aa: CASRRTGNGNEKLFF; cdr3_nt: TGTGCCAGTAGACGGACGGGGAACGGAAATGAAAAACTGTTTTTT
d_call: .; clone_size: .; v_call: TRBV6-6; j_call: TRBJ1-2; cdr3_aa: CANGNPPDYGYTF; cdr3_nt: TGTGCCAACGGGAATCCACCTGACTATGGCTACACCTTC
d_call: TRBD2; clone_size: .; v_call: TRBV5-4; j_call: TRBJ2-5; cdr3_aa: CASSPDSGGGETQYF; cdr3_nt: TGTGCCAGCAGCCCGGATAGCGGGGGGGGAGAGACCCAGTACTTC
d_call: .; clone_size: .; v_call: TRBV20-1; j_call: TRBJ1-1; cdr3_aa: CSATENTEAFF; cdr3_nt: TGCAGTGCCACAGAGAACACTGAAGCTTTCTTT
d_call: .; clone_size: .; v_call: TRBV18; j_call: TRBJ1-2; cdr3_aa: CASSPPEGDYGYTF; cdr3_nt: TGTGCCAGCTCACCACCGGAGGGAGACTATGGCTACACCTTC
d_call: .; clone_size: .; v_call: TRBV6-5; j_call: TRBJ2-7; cdr3_aa: CASSYSPSSYEQYF; cdr3_nt: TGTGCCAGCAGTTACTCCCCTAGCTCCTACGAGCAGTACTTC
d_call: .; clone_size: .; v_call: TRBV10-2; j_call: TRBJ1-2; cdr3_aa: CASGRGSNYGYTF; cdr3_nt: TGCGCCAGCGGCAGGGGATCTAACTATGGCTACACCTTC
d_call: .; clone_size: once; v_call: TRBV14; j_call: TRBJ1-2; cdr3_aa: CASSPRRGHYGYTF; cdr3_nt: TGTGCCAGCAGCCCCCGCAGGGGACACTATGGCTACACCTTC
d_call: .; clone_size: .; v_call: TRBV19; j_call: TRBJ2-5; cdr3_aa: CASSIAGEGTGETQYF; cdr3_nt: TGTGCCAGTAGTATCGCGGGCGAAGGAACAGGGGAGACCCAGTACTTC
d_call: .; clone_size: .; v_call: TRBV7-2; j_call: TRBJ2-7; cdr3_aa: CASSKETGSYEQYF; cdr3_nt: TGTGCCAGCAGCAAAGAGACAGGCTCCTACGAGCAGTACTTC
d_call: TRBD2; clone_size: once; v_call: TRBV11-2; j_call: TRBJ2-7; cdr3_aa: CASSLELAGAYEQYF; cdr3_nt: TGTGCCAGCAGCTTAGAACTAGCGGGGGCCTACGAGCAGTACTTC
d_call: .; clone_size: few; v_call: TRBV6-6; j_call: TRBJ1-1; cdr3_aa: CASSYGGYNTEAFF; cdr3_nt: TGTGCCAGCAGTTATGGGGGGTATAACACTGAAGCTTTCTTT
d_call: TRBD1; clone_size: once; v_call: TRBV6-1; j_call: TRBJ1-1; cdr3_aa: CASSDYRQGGLAFF; cdr3_nt: TGTGCCAGCAGTGATTACAGACAGGGGGGACTGGCTTTCTTT
d_call: TRBD1; clone_size: .; v_call: TRBV7-9; j_call: TRBJ1-5; cdr3_aa: CASSLGTGEGDQPQHF; cdr3_nt: TGTGCCAGCAGCCTAGGGACAGGGGAAGGAGATCAGCCCCAGCATTTT
d_call: .; clone_size: .; v_call: TRBV25-1; j_call: TRBJ1-1; cdr3_aa: CASSERRRGNTEAFF; cdr3_nt: TGTGCCAGTAGTGAACGGCGAAGGGGGAACACTGAAGCTTTCTTT
d_call: .; clone_size: .; v_call: TRBV4-1; j_call: TRBJ2-7; cdr3_aa: CASSQDPGNEQYF; cdr3_nt: TGCGCCAGCAGCCAAGACCCGGGTAACGAGCAGTACTTC
d_call: .; clone_size: .; v_call: TRBV19; j_call: TRBJ1-1; cdr3_aa: CASSIGRRGQNTEAFF; cdr3_nt: TGTGCCAGTAGTATAGGACGAAGGGGCCAGAACACTGAAGCTTTCTTT
d_call: .; clone_size: .; v_call: TRBV27; j_call: TRBJ2-7; cdr3_aa: CASSARGRGSYEQYF; cdr3_nt: TGTGCCAGCAGTGCCCGGGGACGGGGGAGCTACGAGCAGTACTTC
d_call: .; clone_size: few; v_call: TRBV13; j_call: TRBJ1-6; cdr3_aa: CASTEGRGLNSPLHF; cdr3_nt: TGTGCCAGCACCGAGGGTCGCGGTCTTAATTCACCCCTCCACTTT
d_call: .; clone_size: .; v_call: TRBV15; j_call: TRBJ1-2; cdr3_aa: CATSRPTDRDYGYTF; cdr3_nt: TGTGCCACCAGCAGACCGACCGACAGAGACTATGGCTACACCTTC
d_call: TRBD2; clone_size: few; v_call: TRBV7-3; j_call: TRBJ2-7; cdr3_aa: CASSLDPGGGTRQYF; cdr3_nt: TGTGCCAGCAGCTTAGATCCTGGGGGGGGGACCCGGCAGTACTTC
d_call: .; clone_size: .; v_call: TRBV7-9; j_call: TRBJ1-1; cdr3_aa: CASSPLSGNTEAFF; cdr3_nt: TGTGCCAGCAGCCCCCTCAGTGGTAACACTGAAGCTTTCTTT
d_call: TRBD2; clone_size: few; v_call: TRBV4-2; j_call: TRBJ2-7; cdr3_aa: CASSQEGAGPLEEQYF; cdr3_nt: TGTGCCAGCAGCCAAGAAGGAGCGGGGCCTCTGGAAGAGCAGTACTTC
d_call: .; clone_size: .; v_call: TRBV11-1; j_call: TRBJ1-1; cdr3_aa: CASSLRDTTEAFF; cdr3_nt: TGTGCCAGCAGCTTAAGGGACACCACTGAAGCTTTCTTT
d_call: .; clone_size: .; v_call: TRBV15; j_call: TRBJ1-3; cdr3_aa: CATSRQRGSGNTIYF; cdr3_nt: TGTGCCACCAGCAGACAAAGGGGCTCTGGAAACACCATATATTTT
d_call: .; clone_size: once; v_call: TRBV2; j_call: TRBJ1-1; cdr3_aa: CASSEVLGRTEAFF; cdr3_nt: TGTGCCAGCAGTGAGGTCTTGGGGCGAACTGAAGCTTTCTTT
d_call: TRBD1; clone_size: .; v_call: TRBV10-3; j_call: TRBJ2-7; cdr3_aa: CAISGQGAGEQYF; cdr3_nt: TGTGCCATCAGTGGGCAGGGGGCGGGCGAGCAGTACTTC
d_call: TRBD1; clone_size: .; v_call: TRBV5-1; j_call: TRBJ1-2; cdr3_aa: CASSLGTGTGGLNYGYTF; cdr3_nt: TGCGCCAGCAGCTTGGGGACCGGGACAGGGGGCCTAAACTATGGCTACACCTTC
d_call: TRBD1; clone_size: .; v_call: TRBV9; j_call: TRBJ1-6; cdr3_aa: CASSVVPETGVGSPLHF; cdr3_nt: TGTGCCAGCAGCGTAGTCCCAGAGACAGGGGTTGGTTCACCCCTCCACTTT
d_call: .; clone_size: .; v_call: TRBV7-9; j_call: TRBJ1-1; cdr3_aa: CASSLGALAGQKDYKAFF; cdr3_nt: TGTGCCAGCAGCTTGGGAGCCTTAGCGGGGCAGAAGGATTATAAGGCTTTCTTT
d_call: .; clone_size: few; v_call: TRBV6-6; j_call: TRBJ1-6; cdr3_aa: CASSYSGGANSPLHF; cdr3_nt: TGTGCCAGCAGTTACTCTGGGGGCGCAAATTCACCCCTCCACTTT
d_call: .; clone_size: .; v_call: TRBV5-1; j_call: TRBJ1-4; cdr3_aa: CASSLESTGKLFF; cdr3_nt: TGCGCCAGCAGCTTGGAATCGACGGGAAAACTGTTTTTT
d_call: TRBD1; clone_size: .; v_call: TRBV11-2; j_call: TRBJ2-1; cdr3_aa: CASSLGQGQYNEQFF; cdr3_nt: TGTGCCAGCAGCCTAGGACAGGGACAGTACAATGAGCAGTTCTTC
d_call: TRBD2; clone_size: .; v_call: TRBV27; j_call: TRBJ2-7; cdr3_aa: CASSLGLAGVAYEQYF; cdr3_nt: TGTGCCAGCAGTCTGGGACTAGCGGGGGTGGCCTACGAGCAGTACTTC
d_call: TRBD1; clone_size: .; v_call: TRBV5-1; j_call: TRBJ2-7; cdr3_aa: CASSSRQGYEQYF; cdr3_nt: TGCGCCAGCAGCTCGCGACAGGGCTACGAGCAGTACTTC
d_call: .; clone_size: .; v_call: TRBV27; j_call: TRBJ2-3; cdr3_aa: CASRLPASTDTQYF; cdr3_nt: TGTGCCAGCAGACTTCCCGCTAGCACAGATACGCAGTATTTT
d_call: TRBD1; clone_size: .; v_call: TRBV27; j_call: TRBJ1-1; cdr3_aa: CASRPETGALYTEAFF; cdr3_nt: TGTGCCAGCAGGCCAGAGACAGGGGCCCTTTACACTGAAGCTTTCTTT
d_call: .; clone_size: .; v_call: TRBV7-9; j_call: TRBJ1-5; cdr3_aa: CASSARDTPNQPQHF; cdr3_nt: TGTGCCAGCAGCGCCCGGGACACCCCTAATCAGCCCCAGCATTTT
d_call: .; clone_size: .; v_call: TRBV2; j_call: TRBJ2-7; cdr3_aa: CASSERLLYEQYF; cdr3_nt: TGTGCCAGCAGTGAGCGACTCCTTTACGAGCAGTACTTC
d_call: TRBD1; clone_size: .; v_call: TRBV6-5; j_call: TRBJ1-1; cdr3_aa: CASRGQGTPEAFF; cdr3_nt: TGTGCCAGCAGGGGACAGGGAACTCCTGAAGCTTTCTTT